This entry describes one T cell receptor beta chain. Its antigen is unknown. The data are from a study of cytomegalovirus exposure and HLA in healthy donors. Study-wide findings and caveats: According to a subsequent analysis, TCR clusters from the first cohort were inclined to appear together in the roughly 120 validation repertoires.

Produced via immunoSEQ multiplex PCR; TCRdb's table is partial and in-frame only. The data contain more than 80,000 clones, 96% of them singletons. Sequenced sample: PBMCs. The clonotype originates from a woman under 30 in good health and CMV-seronegative.

The CDR3 loop is CASSQTSGLNYGYTF. The CDR3 region has the DNA TGCGCCAGCAGCCAAACCTCTGGACTCAACTATGGCTACACCTTC. The chain combines TRBV4-1 with TRBJ1-2; D remains unclear. Trimming left V 2 bases short and J 2 bases short, with 12 bases between. This CDR3 has 15 residues. Germline V gene sequence: CDR1 MGHRA, CDR2 YSYEKL.